This TCR beta chain was sequenced for a study of control samples from healthy donors and cancer patients. The CDR3 runs 16 residues. The V end lost 5 bases, the J end lost 2 bases, and 16 bases lay between the germline ends. CDR1 is MDHEN and CDR2 is SYDVKM in the germline V gene. The protocol was immunoSEQ multiplex PCR, while the TCRdb copy is restricted to in-frame clones and leaves out a portion. The sample lists 80,000 to 100,000 clones, almost 90% occurring once. This receptor was identified in a man under 40 in good health. The source material was blood. This chain links TRBV28 with TRBJ2-1; the D is unclear. The CDR3 DNA reads TGTGCCAGCAGTCGAGACCGCGATCTTACCTACAATGAGCAGTTCTTC. This gives the protein CASSRDRDLTYNEQFF.